The T cell receptor (beta chain) described here comes from a study of blood T cell repertoires in COVID-19. Whole-study context: Sites across the United States, Italy and Spain contributed samples from acute and convalescent COVID-19.

The germline CDR1 and CDR2 sequences are SGHTA and FQGNSA. CDR3 length: 16 amino acids. V lost 1 base and J lost 7; bases outside the gene matches: 4. The protocol was immunoSEQ multiplex PCR, while the TCRdb copy is restricted to in-frame clones and leaves out a portion. The sample has 120,000 to 150,000 clones, 65% to 90% seen once; the top ten hold about 6.8%. Sequencing used peripheral blood. The source is a woman aged 45-65 years in a cohort sampled during active or convalescent COVID-19. The V call is TRBV7-2, the J call TRBJ2-2, with TRBD1 identical over 12 bases. The CDR3 here is CASSLVGTGGVGELFF. CDR3 DNA sequence: TGTGCCAGCAGCTTAGTTGGGACAGGGGGCGTCGGGGAGCTGTTTTTT.